The 16 T cell receptor beta chains presented below share a single source sample, sequenced in a study of cytomegalovirus exposure and HLA in healthy donors. In the PCR, 60 Vbeta and 13 Jbeta primers were used. Profiled with immunoSEQ multiplex PCR; TCRdb holds only in-frame clones, not every one. This table lists about 210,000 clones. Sequencing was done on a sample of PBMCs. Source of these receptors: a young woman in good health and CMV-seropositive.

This rearrangement joins TRBV2 to TRBJ1-5; 9 positions match TRBD1. The CDR3 length is 16 residues. Germline-derived CDR1 and CDR2 are SNHLY and FYNNEI. The V and J ends lost 3 bases and 4 bases, in that order; junction bases with no gene match: 7. CDR3 bases: TGTGCCAGCAGTGATCAACAGGGGGCTACGAATCAGCCCCAGCATTTT. This encodes CASSDQQGATNQPQHF.

The gene calls are TRBV9 and TRBJ2-3, with TRBD2 matching over 7 bases. Trimming took 0 bases from V and 2 from J; bases not matched to a gene: 9. The V gene's germline CDR1 is SGDLS and CDR2 YYNGEE. The CDR3 has 17 residues. The CDR3 is CASSVERRTRNTDTQYF. CDR3 in DNA: TGTGCCAGCAGCGTAGAAAGAAGGACTAGAAACACAGATACGCAGTATTTT.

Here the CDR3 reads CASSLSTGSTEAFF. CDR3 nucleotides: TGTGCCAGCAGTCTAAGCACGGGAAGCACTGAAGCTTTCTTT. The genes are TRBV6-1 and TRBJ1-1; D not certain. CDR3 size: 14 residues. CDR1 is MNHNS and CDR2 is SASEGT in the germline V gene. Deletions cut 5 bases from V and 4 bases from J, with 14 bases between.

The CDR3 here is CASSLMIRSWTGNEQYF. CDR3 in DNA: TGTGCCAGCAGCTTAATGATTAGGTCGTGGACAGGGAACGAGCAGTACTTC. The V and J genes are TRBV11-2 and TRBJ2-7; 8 bases are shared with TRBD1. The V and J ends lost 2 bases and 5 bases, in that order; junction bases with no gene match: 14. The CDR3 is 17 residues long. Germline lookup yields CDR1 SGHAT and CDR2 FQNNGV.

V is TRBV5-1 and J is TRBJ1-1; D is undetermined. Germline CDR1 and CDR2: SGHRS and YFSETQ. V lost 2 bases and J 2 bases, leaving 13 bases between the germline ends. The CDR3 contains 15 residues. The CDR3 sequence: CASSFSGVSNTEAFF. CDR3 bases: TGCGCCAGCAGCTTTTCCGGGGTTAGTAACACTGAAGCTTTCTTT.

The chain recombines TRBV2 with TRBJ2-1, with D unresolved. Trimming removed 6 bases from V and 8 bases from J, with 23 bases in between. The germline V gene encodes CDR1 SNHLY and CDR2 FYNNEI. This CDR3 is built from 16 residues. The CDR3 coding sequence is TGTGCCAGCAGCCTTTTATGGCCCCGGAGTTTGGATGAGCAGTTCTTC. Its translation: CASSLLWPRSLDEQFF.

As regards this clone: Other nucleotide sequences from this sample produce the same CDR3. V gene TRBV5-1 combines with J gene TRBJ2-7; possibly TRBD1 for D (5 bases). Germline values: CDR1 SGHRS, CDR2 YFSETQ. Trimming stripped 0 bases from V and 4 bases from J, with 8 bases between. The CDR3 has 13 amino acids. The DNA for the CDR3 is TGCGCCAGCAGCTTGGGGGCAGGGTACGAGCAGTACTTC. Protein: CASSLGAGYEQYF.

The chain is built from TRBV15 and TRBJ1-1, with 8 bases aligning to TRBD1. The germline CDR1 and CDR2 sequences are LNHNV and YYDKDF (reference sequence). J gave up 0 bases and V 9 bases, and 6 bases lay outside the gene matches. The CDR3 runs to 14 residues. The CDR3 region has the DNA TGTGCCACAAGACTGACAGGGGTGAACACTGAAGCTTTCTTT. It encodes CATRLTGVNTEAFF.

A word on this clone: Other nucleotide sequences from this sample produce the same CDR3. The chain couples TRBV5-6 to TRBJ1-1; 7 positions match TRBD1. There are 18 residues in the CDR3. CDR1 is SGHDT and CDR2 is YYEEEE in the germline V gene. The V and J ends lost 4 bases and 1 base, in that order; junction bases with no gene match: 16. The CDR3, as DNA: TGTGCCAGCAGCATTCAACAGGGGCGTGTTGTGAAGAACACTGAAGCTTTCTTT. It is translated as CASSIQQGRVVKNTEAFF.

J is TRBJ1-5 and V is TRBV19; D gene uncertain. The V gene lost 5 bases and the J gene lost 5 bases, with 10 bases spanning the gap. Germline CDR1 reads LNHDA; CDR2 reads SQIVND (reference sequence). The CDR3 contains 13 residues. Here the CDR3 DNA reads TGTGCCAGTAGTCTCCAGAGGGATCAGCCCCAGCATTTT. Amino acid sequence: CASSLQRDQPQHF.

The rearrangement joins TRBV27 to TRBJ1-1; a possible D gene is TRBD1 (6 bases). Trimming cost V 2 bases and J 10 bases, with 11 bases left between them. Germline CDR1 is MNHEY and CDR2 is SMNVEV (reference sequence). The CDR3 runs to 12 residues. The CDR3 sequence: CASSLRTGPAFF. The CDR3 coding sequence is TGTGCCAGCAGTTTAAGAACAGGGCCAGCTTTCTTT.

V is TRBV19 and J is TRBJ2-1; 13 bases match TRBD2. The V gene end was trimmed by 4 bases and the J gene end by 9 bases; junction bases not matched to a gene: 9. Germline V gene data show CDR1 as LNHDA and CDR2 as SQIVND (reference sequence). The CDR3 has 16 residues. The DNA of the CDR3 is TGTGCCAGTAGTAGCAGGACTAGCGGGAGTCAAGGTGAGCAGTTCTTC. This translates into CASSSRTSGSQGEQFF. The complete variable domain, with remaining parts taken from reference TRBV19 and TRBJ2-1, reads DGGITQSPKYLFRKEGQNVTLSCEQNLNHDAMYWYRQDPGQGLRLIYYSQIVNDFQKGDIAEGYSVSREKKESFPLTVTSAQKNPTAFYLCASSSRTSGSQGEQFFGPGTRLTVL.

The gene calls are TRBV10-1 and TRBJ2-5; TRBD2 aligns across 8 bases. The last part of the DNA fits TRBJ2-7 better; the J call may be wrong. The CDR3 is 13 amino acids. Per the germline V gene, CDR1 is WNHNN and CDR2 is SYGVQD (reference sequence). CDR3 amino acids: CASSPGTRDEQYF. CDR3 DNA sequence: TGCGCCAGCAGTCCCGGGACTAGGGACGAGCAGTACTTC.

Details on this clone: The sample contains more than one DNA sequence encoding this CDR3. In nucleotides, the CDR3 is TGTGCCTGGAGTGTGTCAGCGAACTATGGCTACACCTTC. Encoded protein: CAWSVSANYGYTF. This chain links TRBV30 with TRBJ1-2; D is uncertain. Germline CDR1 is GTSNPN and CDR2 is SVGIG (reference sequence). Between the trimmed V and J ends, which lost 0 bases and 2 bases, there was a span of 7 bases. The CDR3 runs 13 residues.

The V and J genes are TRBV5-1 and TRBJ2-3, with D perhaps TRBD2 (6 bases). The germline gives CDR1 SGHRS, CDR2 YFSETQ. V gave up 0 bases and J gave up 0 bases, with 11 bases separating them. This CDR3 spans 16 amino acids. This chain's CDR3 is CASSLAYRGSTDTQYF. CDR3 DNA: TGCGCCAGCAGCTTGGCTTATCGGGGGAGCACAGATACGCAGTATTTT.

The gene calls are TRBV28 and TRBJ2-1, with 7 nucleotides matching TRBD1. The CDR3 length is 14 residues. With 4 bases clipped from V and 3 bases from J, the junction kept 3 bases outside the gene matches. Germline V gene lookup returns CDR1 MDHEN and CDR2 SYDVKM. The CDR3 region has the DNA TGTGCCAGCAGTTCCCGGGACAGCTACAATGAGCAGTTCTTC. This translates into CASSSRDSYNEQFF.